Here is one T cell receptor (beta chain) with its context. The antigen is not known. Clones were read by immunoSEQ multiplex PCR, and TCRdb kept only the in-frame ones, dropping some. The sample holds about 400,000 clones; 88% are singletons and the top ten take approximately 4%. Noted treatment: some 19 received Ad26.COV2.S at low or high dose, single or two shots; 5 received placebo; per-sample allocation not given. Each sample was drawn 63 days after the first injection (of vaccine or placebo). Boston supplied an adult donor aged 18-55 years. The sample is drawn from a study of Ad26.COV2.S vaccination and SARS-CoV-2 variants. Study context: Donor was assigned to the Ad26.COV2.S arm of trial COV1001. Regarding the study as a whole: Placebo recipients and vaccine recipients were similar in non-spike TCR breadth. Responses of spike-specific T cells (both CD8+ and CD4+) reportedly showed substantial breadth after vaccination.

CDR3 length: 15 residues. V lost 6 bases to trimming and J lost 3 bases; unmatched junction nucleotides: 9. Per the germline V gene, CDR1 is MNHEY and CDR2 is SVGAGI. The specimen was peripheral blood, collected in a trial of Ad26.COV2.S vaccine versus placebo. The chain combines TRBV6-5 with TRBJ2-7, with TRBD1 matching over 9 bases. The receptor comes from a person between 18 and 65 years old who received the Ad26.COV2.S COVID-19 vaccine or a placebo. The CDR3 nucleotides are TGTGCCAGCAGATTAGACAGGGGGGCTTTCTACGAGCAGTACTTC. Translation: CASRLDRGAFYEQYF.